The next 4 T cell receptor beta chains were all read from a single sample in a study of shared clonotypes between healthy human individuals. The table came from immunoSEQ multiplex PCR; TCRdb's copy has only in-frame clones and leaves some out. In the table there are around 2,000,000 clones, roughly 91% of which are singletons. Naive CD8 cells, CD45RO-negative and positively selected for CCR7, excluded terminally differentiated effector memory CD45RA+ cells. Sequencing input: naive CD8+ T cells from PBMCs. The source of these receptors is a young man in good health. Some clones in this sample may be carry-over from other donors' samples.

The V gene is TRBV27, the J gene TRBJ2-7, with 8 nucleotides matching TRBD2. The ends lost 2 bases at V and 6 bases at J; junction bases unmatched: 6. The CDR3 spans 14 residues. Germline V CDR1 and CDR2: MNHEY, SMNVEV (reference sequence). The CDR3 spells CASSLLAGPGEQYF. CDR3 in DNA: TGTGCCAGCAGTTTACTAGCGGGCCCGGGCGAGCAGTACTTC.

The chain combines TRBV5-4 with TRBJ2-3; either TRBD1 or TRBD2 may fit D (6 bases each). With 9 bases removed from V and 0 bases from J, the gap between germline ends came to 26 bases. Germline V CDR1 and CDR2: SGHNT, YYREEE (reference sequence). This CDR3 has 18 residues. The CDR3 is CATRSGRGGRLSTDTQYF. DNA for the CDR3: TGTGCCACACGGAGTGGCAGGGGAGGTCGCCTGAGCACAGATACGCAGTATTTT.

V gene TRBV27 combines with J gene TRBJ2-7; 8 bases are shared with TRBD1. V shed 4 bases and J 3 bases; nucleotides not matched to a gene: 8. The CDR3 spans 15 residues. Germline V gene sequence: CDR1 MNHEY, CDR2 SMNVEV (reference sequence). The chain's CDR3 is CASSWNGQGFYEQYF. The CDR3 nucleotides read TGTGCCAGCAGTTGGAACGGACAGGGCTTCTACGAGCAGTACTTC.

The chain combines TRBV11-2 with TRBJ2-2, with D unresolved. This CDR3 is built from 12 residues. Germline CDR1 SGHAT, CDR2 FQNNGV. V gave up 8 bases and J gave up 7 bases, with 11 bases separating them. The CDR3 loop reads CASLNPLGELFF. Written as DNA, the CDR3 is TGTGCCAGCCTCAACCCCCTCGGGGAGCTGTTTTTT.